The clone carrying this TCR beta chain was observed a handful of times. Its antigen remains unknown. This CDR3 comprises 16 residues. V gave up 0 bases and J gave up 2 bases, with 11 bases separating them. Germline V lookup: CDR1 ENHRY, CDR2 SYGVKD. The data originate from a study of response to subunit inactivated influenza vaccine. Findings of the study overall: Only a handful of new T cells, the authors suggested, are recruited with each seasonal influenza vaccination.

TCRdb analysed the RT-PCR reads with MiXCR anew, one entry per CDR3 protein. The sample has under 950,000 distinct CDR3 sequences; roughly 20% are singletons. The TCR was taken from a man aged 50 to 59 who received an inactivated influenza vaccine. Sequences were derived from PBMCs from blood, sampled 5 days after vaccination. V gene TRBV10-3 combines with J gene TRBJ2-1; TRBD1 or TRBD2 may be the D gene (5 bases each). The CDR3 DNA follows: TGTGCCATCAGTGAGTCAGAGGGGCTTACCTACAATGAGCAGTTCTTC. Its translation: CAISESEGLTYNEQFF.